The subject of this entry is one T cell receptor beta chain. This clonotype was counted ten times or more. Its antigen is not yet known. Base qualities are missing; no much larger clone stands one base away. These data are taken from a study of early T cells in non-severe SARS-CoV-2 infection (dated by TCRdb to the early 2020s). For the study in its entirety: Because TCR sequencing relied on bulk RNA taken from unsorted whole blood, pairing of alpha and beta chains was not possible.

Study-level results and caveats: Matching against VDJdb was skewed toward anti-spike CD8 responses, likely underestimated virus-specific expansions, and missed private and CD4 specificities.

The study was a case-control design nested within a healthcare worker cohort in London, UK, with weekly nasopharyngeal swab PCR tests and blood sampling. Between 23 and 31 March 2020, the week of the UK lockdown, healthcare workers were enrolled and then followed up weekly for as long as 16 weeks. The library was generated by 5' RACE. The run used a NextSeq 500. To correct for sequencing error and PCR bias, the TCR library protocol tagged individual cDNA molecules with unique molecular identifiers. Sequencing covered both TCR alpha and beta chains, and within each sample the abundances of alpha and beta sequences were tightly co-correlated. Concerning the study's data processing: Decombinator V4 was used to annotate the V gene, J gene and CDR3 of the TCR sequences. Expanded TCRs were defined as changing significantly between any two time points under a Poisson model with p below 0.0001. TCR abundances were normalised to the total number of TCRs sequenced per sample and expressed as counts per million. VDJdb, accessed 1 November 2021, was searched for CMV, EBV and SARS-CoV-2 annotated TCRs, excluding TCRs annotated for multiple antigens. Using fastp at Q25 and MiXCR, TCRdb reprocessed the public reads and kept productive beta chains. Entries are consolidated by CDR3 protein sequence, retaining the most common genes and DNA. TCRdb, rather than the study authors, made the V and J calls. For this sample there are about 80,000 distinct CDR3 sequences; around 13% appear just once. The ten largest clonotypes hold about 1.1% of the sample.

Sequencing was carried out using whole blood. The receptor's source is an adult who was a healthcare worker with PCR-confirmed SARS-CoV-2 infection or an uninfected control (not recorded which).

The CDR3 sequence is CSATGGFYNEQFF. The bases are TGCAGCGCGACAGGGGGCTTCTACAATGAGCAGTTCTTC. The chain is assembled from TRBV29-1 and TRBJ2-1, with 10 bases aligning to TRBD1. The CDR1 and CDR2 encoded by the germline V gene are SQVTM and ANQGSEA. The CDR3 measures 13 amino acids from cysteine to phenylalanine. Only the CDR3 part of the read is kept: 39 bases, read in frame from the first base. V is trimmed back by 7 bases and J by 3 bases, and the junction contains 3 bases that no gene match accounts for.